What follows are 32 T cell receptor beta chains derived from one specimen sequenced in a study of cytomegalovirus exposure and HLA in healthy donors. 60 Vbeta and 13 Jbeta primers were used in PCR. The method was immunoSEQ multiplex PCR; TCRdb's version includes in-frame clones alone and lacks a portion of them. This table holds some 160,000 clones, around four fifths found once. The material sequenced was PBMCs. The receptors here all came from a boy aged 2 to 10 in good health and CMV-seronegative.

This clone was counted a single time. The chain joins TRBV28 to TRBJ2-7, with D uncertain. Germline-derived CDR1 and CDR2 are MDHEN and SYDVKM. The CDR3 is 14 amino acids. V was cut by 8 bases and J by 6 bases, with 20 bases left in between. The CDR3 is CASRGYLGFTEQYF. The CDR3 DNA reads TGTGCCAGCCGAGGTTACCTTGGCTTTACCGAGCAGTACTTC.

V gene TRBV9 combines with J gene TRBJ2-1, with 8 bases matching TRBD1. This CDR3 is built from 15 residues. Germline CDR1 SGDLS, CDR2 YYNGEE. Losses at the gene ends were 0 bases for V and 8 bases for J; bases not matched to a gene: 7. CDR3: CASSVDRGSRDEQFF. The CDR3 DNA reads TGTGCCAGCAGCGTAGACAGGGGGTCAAGGGATGAGCAGTTCTTC.

The table lists this clone with a count of one. V gene TRBV9 combines with J gene TRBJ1-5, with D possibly TRBD1 on 6 matching bases. Germline CDR1 is SGDLS and CDR2 is YYNGEE. Between the trimmed V and J ends, which lost 3 bases and 6 bases, there was a span of 16 bases. The CDR3 length is 15 residues. The CDR3 loop reads CASSERGGLVQPQHF. Here the CDR3 DNA reads TGTGCCAGCAGCGAAAGAGGGGGATTGGTTCAGCCCCAGCATTTT.

In DNA form, the CDR3 reads TGTGCCAGCAGTCCATCCTGGACTAGCGCTGCGCATAAGAACCGAGCCAAAAACATTCAGTACTTC. Encoded protein: CASSPSWTSAAHKNRAKNIQYF. This chain connects TRBV28 to TRBJ2-4, with 9 bases that match TRBD2. The germline V gene has CDR1 MDHEN and CDR2 SYDVKM. V trimming: 5 bases; J trimming: 0 bases; junction bases outside the gene matches: 23. There are 22 residues in the CDR3.

This sequence joins TRBV5-6 and TRBJ1-2; TRBD1 matches at 8 bases. Unmatched junction bases numbered 5, after V lost 4 bases and J lost 6 bases. Germline V gene lookup returns CDR1 SGHDT and CDR2 YYEEEE. CDR3 length: 13 amino acids. For the CDR3, the DNA is TGTGCCAGCAGCCGACAGGGGTGGGATGGCTACACCTTC. Its protein product is CASSRQGWDGYTF.

The CDR3 reads CAWSVQRTPVTYEQYF. CDR3 nucleotides: TGTGCCTGGAGTGTACAAAGGACACCGGTAACCTACGAGCAGTACTTC. The V gene is TRBV30, the J gene TRBJ2-5; possibly TRBD1 for D (5 bases). The J call is uncertain, as TRBJ2-7 better fits the DNA end. The CDR3 is made up of 16 amino acids. Per the germline V gene, CDR1 is GTSNPN and CDR2 is SVGIG (reference sequence).

The chain employs TRBV27 and TRBJ1-5; 10 nucleotides match TRBD1. The J segment lost 12 bases and the V segment lost 0 bases, leaving 5 bases of the junction unmatched. The germline gives CDR1 MNHEY, CDR2 SMNVEV (reference sequence). The CDR3 extends over 14 amino acids. For the CDR3, the DNA is TGTGCCAGCAGTTTATCAGTGGGACAGGGGAGCCAGCATTTT. It codes for CASSLSVGQGSQHF.

The rearrangement links TRBV6-5 to TRBJ2-1; no clear D. The germline V gene has CDR1 MNHEY and CDR2 SVGAGI. With 6 bases removed from V and 0 bases from J, the gap between germline ends came to 12 bases. CDR3 length equals 15 residues. CDR3 nucleotide sequence: TGTGCCAGCAGGTCGATTGTTAGCTCCTACAATGAGCAGTTCTTC. Its translation is CASRSIVSSYNEQFF.

The V gene is TRBV7-6, the J gene TRBJ2-6; D not certain. This CDR3 is built from 15 residues. Germline loops: CDR1 SGHVS, CDR2 FNYEAQ. Trimming shortened V by 5 bases and J by 1 base, and 9 bases separated the two germline ends. CDR3 in DNA: TGTGCCAGCAGCCCCCCCCTTTCTGGGGCCAACGTCCTGACTTTC. Its translation is CASSPPLSGANVLTF. The whole variable domain, filled in from reference TRBV7-6 and TRBJ2-6, reads GAGVSQSPRYKVTKRGQDVALRCDPISGHVSLYWYRQALGQGPEFLTYFNYEAQQDKSGLPNDRFSAERPEGSISTLTIQRTEQRDSAMYRCASSPPLSGANVLTFGAGSRLTVL.

The V call is TRBV5-1, the J call TRBJ2-5; D possibly corresponds to TRBD1 (5 bases). The CDR3 contains 15 residues. Looked up from germline, CDR1 is SGHRS and CDR2 is YFSETQ. Deletions cut 3 bases from V and 2 bases from J, with 14 bases between. CDR3 region: CASSSDSTLQETQYF. CDR3 sequence (DNA): TGCGCCAGCAGCTCCGACAGTACCCTTCAAGAGACCCAGTACTTC.

This rearrangement joins TRBV18 to TRBJ2-5; 7 bases agree with TRBD2. The V and J ends lost 0 bases and 3 bases, in that order; junction bases with no gene match: 7. The CDR3 spans 16 residues. The germline CDR1 and CDR2 sequences are KGHSH and LQKENI. As DNA, the CDR3 is TGTGCCAGCTCACCACCGAGTCTAGCGGTTAAAGAGACCCAGTACTTC. Its protein product is CASSPPSLAVKETQYF.

The CDR3: CASSHSSGSGYEQYF. The CDR3 bases are TGTGCCAGCAGTCATTCGAGCGGGAGCGGCTACGAGCAGTACTTC. The V call is TRBV5-5, the J call TRBJ2-7, with 8 bases that match TRBD2. Germline loops: CDR1 SGHKS, CDR2 YYEKEE (reference sequence). This CDR3 is 15 amino acids long. V shed 5 bases and J 3 bases; nucleotides not matched to a gene: 10. The whole variable domain, filled in from reference TRBV5-5 and TRBJ2-7, reads DAGVTQSPTHLIKTRGQQVTLRCSPISGHKSVSWYQQVLGQGPQFIFQYYEKEERGRGNFPDRFSARQFPNYSSELNVNALLLGDSALYLCASSHSSGSGYEQYFGPGTRLTVT.

The rearrangement joins TRBV5-6 to TRBJ2-7, with 11 bases identical to TRBD1. CDR3 length: 15 residues. Looked up from germline, CDR1 is SGHDT and CDR2 is YYEEEE. V dropped 4 bases and J dropped 3; count of bases not matched to a gene: 6. CDR3 coding DNA: TGTGCCAGCAGCACAACCGGGACAGGGGGCTACGAGCAGTACTTC. Its protein product is CASSTTGTGGYEQYF.

The V and J genes are TRBV5-1 and TRBJ2-7; 8 nucleotides agree with TRBD1. CDR3 length equals 17 residues. V lost 3 bases and J lost 2; bases outside the gene matches: 13. Germline V gives CDR1 SGHRS, CDR2 YFSETQ. In nucleotides, the CDR3 is TGCGCCAGCAGCTCGTACCCGACAGGGGAGGCCACCTACGAGCAGTACTTC. It translates to CASSSYPTGEATYEQYF.

The chain combines TRBV20-1 with TRBJ1-1, with D uncertain. Trimming pared 7 bases from V and 6 bases from J, leaving 12 bases between. CDR3 length: 11 residues. The germline gives CDR1 DFQATT, CDR2 SNEGSKA (reference sequence). The DNA of the CDR3 is TGCAGTGTTCCCCATGGCCCTGAAGCTTTCTTT. It translates to CSVPHGPEAFF.

This clone showed up just a few times. The genes are TRBV6-5 and TRBJ2-2, with D tentatively TRBD2 (5 bases). Deletions cut 2 bases from V and 1 base from J, with 11 bases between. The length of the CDR3 is 16 residues. The V gene's germline CDR1 is MNHEY and CDR2 SVGAGI. In DNA, the CDR3 is TGTGCCAGCAGTTACGAGGGTACAAGGAACACCGGGGAGCTGTTTTTT. It codes for CASSYEGTRNTGELFF.

The chain links TRBV9 to TRBJ2-2; 13 bases align to TRBD2. V trimming: 0 bases; J trimming: 7 bases; junction bases outside the gene matches: 6. Germline V gene data show CDR1 as SGDLS and CDR2 as YYNGEE. The CDR3 has 17 amino acids. CDR3 nucleotides: TGTGCCAGCAGCGTAGGACTAGCGGGAGGACCTAGCGGGGAGCTGTTTTTT. It yields the protein CASSVGLAGGPSGELFF.

The chain recombines TRBV7-2 with TRBJ2-5; TRBD1 matches 12 bases. The ends lost 5 bases at V and 13 bases at J; junction bases unmatched: 8. In germline, CDR1 is SGHTA, CDR2 FQGNSA. CDR3 size: 13 residues. CDR3 nucleotides: TGTGCCAGCAGCCCACAGGGACAGGGGGCGTTGTACTTC. This codes for CASSPQGQGALYF.

In this sample, this clone turned up a few times. The chain couples TRBV7-8 to TRBJ2-1; D gene unclear. The CDR3 sequence is 15 residues long. The V gene's germline CDR1 is SGHVS and CDR2 FQNEAQ. The V end lost 2 bases, the J end lost 8 bases, and 16 bases lay between the germline ends. The CDR3 DNA reads as TGTGCCAGCAGCTTATTACAGAGCCCCTCCGATGAGCAGTTCTTC. Encoded protein: CASSLLQSPSDEQFF. Together with reference TRBV7-8 and TRBJ2-1, the CDR3 gives the full variable domain: GAGVSQSPRYKVAKRGQDVALRCDPISGHVSLFWYQQALGQGPEFLTYFQNEAQLDKSGLPSDRFFAERPEGSVSTLKIQRTQQEDSAVYLCASSLLQSPSDEQFFGPGTRLTVL.

The chain couples TRBV7-2 to TRBJ2-1; 7 bases agree with TRBD1. CDR3 length equals 13 residues. J lost 10 bases, V lost 2 bases, and 5 bases had no gene match. Germline CDR1 is SGHTA and CDR2 is FQGNSA. This chain's CDR3 is CASSLPTGLEQFF. The CDR3 coding sequence is TGTGCCAGCAGCTTACCGACAGGGCTCGAGCAGTTCTTC. The whole variable domain, remainder taken from reference TRBV7-2 and TRBJ2-1, is GAGVSQSPSNKVTEKGKDVELRCDPISGHTALYWYRQSLGQGLEFLIYFQGNSAPDKSGLPSDRFSAERTGGSVSTLTIQRTQQEDSAVYLCASSLPTGLEQFFGPGTRLTVL.

This clone was detected only a few times. The rearrangement links TRBV6-6 to TRBJ1-1; possible D gene TRBD1, 6 bases. Germline V gene data show CDR1 as MNHNY and CDR2 as SVGAGI (reference sequence). V was clipped by 5 bases and J by 4 bases, with 11 bases between them. The CDR3 runs 13 residues. In DNA form, the CDR3 reads TGTGCCAGCAGTCGTCAGGGGATCACTGAAGCTTTCTTT. Translating it yields CASSRQGITEAFF.

The chain is built from TRBV6-5 and TRBJ1-5; D unresolved. The germline V gene has CDR1 MNHEY and CDR2 SVGAGI. The V end lost 6 bases, the J end lost 6 bases, and 12 bases lay between the germline ends. CDR3 length: 13 residues. The CDR3 bases are TGTGCCAGCAGGAGGTTGGGTGCTCAGCCCCAGCATTTT. As protein: CASRRLGAQPQHF.

The V gene is TRBV11-2, the J gene TRBJ2-7, with D perhaps matching TRBD2 (5 bases). The CDR3 spans 16 residues. V was clipped by 2 bases and J by 0 bases, with 14 bases between them. Germline CDR1 reads SGHAT; CDR2 reads FQNNGV. CDR3 loop: CASSLFPQDSSYEQYF. CDR3 bases: TGTGCCAGCAGCTTATTTCCGCAGGACTCCTCCTACGAGCAGTACTTC. Supplemented by reference TRBV11-2 and TRBJ2-7, the full variable domain reads EAGVAQSPRYKIIEKRQSVAFWCNPISGHATLYWYQQILGQGPKLLIQFQNNGVVDDSQLPKDRFSAERLKGVDSTLKIQPAKLEDSAVYLCASSLFPQDSSYEQYFGPGTRLTVT.

J is TRBJ2-5 and V is TRBV5-4; TRBD1 matches at 9 bases. The better agreement between TRBJ2-7 and the DNA end casts doubt on the J call. There are 15 residues in the CDR3. Germline loops: CDR1 SGHNT, CDR2 YYREEE (reference sequence). CDR3 coding DNA: TGTGCCAGCAGCCCAACCGGGACAGGGTTCGACGAGCAGTACTTC. This translates into CASSPTGTGFDEQYF.

This clone has just one count. This rearrangement joins TRBV18 to TRBJ2-2, with D possibly matching TRBD1 (6 bases). Germline CDR1 KGHSH, CDR2 LQKENI. This CDR3 is built from 14 residues. Trimming removed 3 bases from V and 6 bases from J, with 11 bases in between. CDR3 sequence: CASSPESGAGELFF. CDR3 nucleotides: TGTGCCAGCTCACCTGAGTCAGGGGCCGGGGAGCTGTTTTTT.

The genes are TRBV5-1 and TRBJ2-7; the D gene is possibly TRBD2 (7 bases). Trimming pared 2 bases from V and 0 bases from J, leaving 12 bases between. CDR1 is SGHRS, CDR2 YFSETQ, per germline. The CDR3 consists of 15 residues. The CDR3 DNA follows: TGCGCCAGCAGCTTAGGGGGGGTCAGCTCCTACGAGCAGTACTTC. It specifies CASSLGGVSSYEQYF.

This sequence joins TRBV4-3 and TRBJ2-3; the D is unclear. V was clipped by 0 bases and J by 3 bases, with 16 bases between them. The CDR3 is made up of 17 amino acids. Germline V gives CDR1 LGHNA, CDR2 YSLEER. The CDR3 DNA reads TGCGCCAGCAGCCAAGATATAGCCGGCCGAGGTACAGATACGCAGTATTTT. Protein product: CASSQDIAGRGTDTQYF.

The chain couples TRBV20-1 to TRBJ2-5; TRBD1 agrees at 7 bases. Trimming took 7 bases from V and 5 from J; bases not matched to a gene: 4. In germline, CDR1 is DFQATT, CDR2 SNEGSKA (reference sequence). This CDR3 spans 11 amino acids. The chain's CDR3 is CSEGRGETQYF. The CDR3 coding sequence is TGCAGTGAAGGCAGGGGGGAGACCCAGTACTTC.

The chain employs TRBV6-5 and TRBJ1-2; D might be TRBD1 (6 bases). The CDR3 totals 16 residues. V lost 0 bases to trimming and J lost 4 bases, with 15 bases between them. Germline V gene data show CDR1 as MNHEY and CDR2 as SVGAGI. As DNA, the CDR3 is TGTGCCAGCAGTTACTCCGATATACAGGGTCCCTATGGCTACACCTTC. This codes for CASSYSDIQGPYGYTF.

The chain is built from TRBV19 and TRBJ2-5; a possible D gene is TRBD2 (5 bases). The CDR3 is made up of 14 amino acids. Germline V gene sequence: CDR1 LNHDA, CDR2 SQIVND (reference sequence). V was cut by 3 bases and J by 5 bases, with 13 bases left in between. Written as DNA, the CDR3 is TGTGCCAGTAGTATCCCGCGGGCGACGGAGACCCAGTACTTC. Its protein product is CASSIPRATETQYF.

The rearrangement links TRBV6-1 to TRBJ1-2; TRBD1 might be the D (5 bases). There are 13 residues in the CDR3. Trimming stripped 6 bases from V and 1 base from J, with 9 bases between. Per the germline V gene, CDR1 is MNHNS and CDR2 is SASEGT. In DNA, the CDR3 is TGTGCCAGCAGGGCTGACAGTAACTATGGCTACACCTTC. This sequence encodes CASRADSNYGYTF.

The chain joins TRBV5-1 to TRBJ2-7, with 7 bases that match TRBD1. With 0 bases clipped from V and 2 bases from J, the junction kept 8 bases outside the gene matches. The germline V gene encodes CDR1 SGHRS and CDR2 YFSETQ. This CDR3 has 16 residues. CDR3 in DNA: TGCGCCAGCAGCTTGGCCATGGGACAGTCCACCTACGAGCAGTACTTC. This encodes CASSLAMGQSTYEQYF.